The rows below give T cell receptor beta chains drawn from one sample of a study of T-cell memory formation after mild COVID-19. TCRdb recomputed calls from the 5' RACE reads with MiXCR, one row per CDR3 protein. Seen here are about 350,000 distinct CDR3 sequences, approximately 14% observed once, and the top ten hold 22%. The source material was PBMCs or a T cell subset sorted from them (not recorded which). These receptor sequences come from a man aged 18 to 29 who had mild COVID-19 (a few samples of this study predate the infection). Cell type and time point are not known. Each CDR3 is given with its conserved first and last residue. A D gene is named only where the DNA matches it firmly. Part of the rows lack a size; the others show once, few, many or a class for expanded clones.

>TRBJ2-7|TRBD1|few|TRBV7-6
CASSLDSGTGGYEQYF
TGTGCCAGCAGCTTAGATTCCGGGACAGGGGGCTACGAGCAGTACTTC
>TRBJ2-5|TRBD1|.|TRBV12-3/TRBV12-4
CASTRGRETQYF
TGTGCCAGTACCAGGGGGCGCGAGACCCAGTACTTC
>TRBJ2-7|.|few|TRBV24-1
CATSPRASEREQYF
TGTGCCACCAGCCCCCGGGCCTCTGAGCGCGAGCAGTACTTC
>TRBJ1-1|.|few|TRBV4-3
CASSQVGAGGTEAFF
TGCGCCAGCAGCCAAGTCGGGGCGGGGGGCACTGAAGCTTTCTTT
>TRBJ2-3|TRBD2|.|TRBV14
CASSLAGEYPDTQYF
TGTGCCAGCAGCTTAGCGGGAGAGTACCCAGATACGCAGTATTTT
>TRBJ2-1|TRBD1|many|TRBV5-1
CASSWDAGTGRNEQFF
TGCGCCAGCAGCTGGGACGCCGGGACAGGGAGGAATGAGCAGTTCTTC
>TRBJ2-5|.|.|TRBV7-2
CASSFATTQETQYF
TGTGCCAGCAGCTTCGCGACTACTCAGGAGACCCAGTACTTC
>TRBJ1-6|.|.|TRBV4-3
CASSQELQGPLGALHF
TGCGCCAGCAGCCAAGAGCTACAGGGCCCCTTGGGGGCCCTCCACTTT
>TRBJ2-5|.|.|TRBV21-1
CASSWKDPDSLVAGETQYF
TGTGCCAGCAGCTGGAAGGACCCGGACTCCTTGGTCGCGGGAGAGACCCAGTACTTC
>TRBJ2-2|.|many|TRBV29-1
CSVGGFEGWSGELFF
TGCAGCGTTGGAGGGTTTGAAGGGTGGAGCGGGGAGCTGTTTTTT